A selection of T cell receptor beta chains follows, all from one sample in a study of identical twins. TCRdb re-called the 5' RACE reads through MiXCR, storing one row per CDR3 protein. The sample shows around 500,000 distinct CDR3 sequences, more than 13% of them seen only once. These records were also assigned to another study, of yellow fever vaccine responses in identical twins.

Sequencing was done on a sample of CD4+ T cells sorted from blood. The receptors come from a woman under 30 in good health. Both conserved end residues are part of each CDR3.

TRBV12-3/TRBV12-4	CASSLEGSYNQPQHF
TRBV5-1	CASTPGGSFNEQYF
TRBV4-3	CASSQALVPGELFF
TRBV5-1	CASSPTPSSYNEQFF
TRBV20-1	CSARGPGGYEQYF
TRBV9	CASSVGGSGANVLTF
TRBV6-6	CASSYSGLAGAPETQYF
TRBV18	CASSLALYDSEAFF
TRBV4-3	CASSQDNGPNENSPLHF
TRBV20-1	CSVYETGVRKTEAFF
TRBV2	CASRKTHTDTQYF
TRBV11-2	CASSLDRAGTGGNQPQHF
TRBV4-2	CASSLTGLAGVSSNEQFF
TRBV10-2	CASSESPAGDLLYSYEQYF
TRBV28	CASSPAGGSYGYTF
TRBV10-3	CAISEVRLAGGTQYF
TRBV11-1	CASSRLTSGTGGSYEQYF
TRBV6-5	CASNSDQGTLPGNTIYF
TRBV7-9	CASQQGETQYF
TRBV10-1	CASNEGGSSYEQYF
TRBV29-1	CSVAVGGKVLNYGYTF
TRBV6-1	CASNSAPVAKNIQYF
TRBV5-5	CASSYRTSGEQFF
TRBV20-1	CSARDPPGGLAGRASYNEQFF
TRBV20-1	CSARETGAGDRGEQYF
TRBV4-1	CASSGIVGSTGELFF
TRBV15	CATSRDRFVSQGHSGANVLTF
TRBV29-1	CSFADTDTQYF
TRBV20-1	CSATGLATDTQYF